One and the same sample provided the 21 T cell receptor beta chains below, sequenced in a study of blood T cell repertoires in COVID-19. Profiled with immunoSEQ multiplex PCR; TCRdb holds only in-frame clones, not every one. The data hold 75,000 to 95,000 clones, with 87% observed a single time. The sample consisted of peripheral blood. The receptor set was obtained from a woman aged 55-75 years with COVID-19, enrolled during active disease.

The DNA for the CDR3 is TGTGCCAGCAGCCAAGGAGGCCGACTAGGCAATGAGCAGTTCTTC. Encoded protein: CASSQGGRLGNEQFF. The J gene is TRBJ2-1, the V gene TRBV4-2; tentatively, D is TRBD2 (6 bases). The germline V gene encodes CDR1 LGHNA and CDR2 YNFKEQ. Trimming shortened V by 1 base and J by 6 bases, and 13 bases separated the two germline ends. The CDR3 is 15 residues long.

This chain links TRBV4-1 with TRBJ2-2; TRBD1 might be the D (5 bases). The CDR3 runs to 16 residues. Trimming removed 4 bases at V and 4 bases at J, with 16 bases between. The germline V gene has CDR1 MGHRA and CDR2 YSYEKL. Here the CDR3 reads CASSPSFRRVTGELFF. The CDR3 bases are TGCGCCAGCAGCCCCTCCTTCCGCAGGGTCACCGGGGAGCTGTTTTTT.

This chain links TRBV27 with TRBJ1-1; perhaps TRBD1 as D (6 bases). Per the germline V gene, CDR1 is MNHEY and CDR2 is SMNVEV (reference sequence). This CDR3 is 13 amino acids long. V gave up 0 bases and J gave up 7 bases, with 9 bases separating them. The CDR3 sequence is CASSLSATGEAFF. The CDR3 DNA sequence: TGTGCCAGCAGTTTATCGGCGACAGGTGAAGCTTTCTTT.

The chain employs TRBV6-5 and TRBJ1-4; 7 bases map to TRBD1. The trim removed 5 bases at V and 8 bases at J, leaving 5 bases unmatched. This CDR3 is built from 13 residues. Germline-derived CDR1 and CDR2 are MNHEY and SVGAGI. Written as DNA, the CDR3 is TGTGCCAGCAGTACAGGGGAAGGAGAAAAACTGTTTTTT. This sequence encodes CASSTGEGEKLFF.

This sequence joins TRBV7-9 and TRBJ1-5; weak D call: TRBD1 (6 bases). Germline lookup yields CDR1 SEHNR and CDR2 FQNEAQ (reference sequence). The CDR3 runs 17 residues. The ends were cut back, 3 bases at V and 7 bases at J, with 22 bases in the middle. The CDR3 DNA follows: TGTGCCAGCAGCTTTGGGGCGCGCCACAGGGCGGAGCAGCCCCAGCATTTT. It encodes CASSFGARHRAEQPQHF.

This clone was found once. One junction end disagrees with the germline gene, perhaps due to a read error. The rearrangement joins TRBV6-4 to TRBJ2-1; tentatively, D is TRBD2 (6 bases). Per the germline V gene, CDR1 is MRHNA and CDR2 is SNTAGT. This CDR3 region has 13 residues. CDR3 residues: CASSDEGGNQQFF. In nucleotides, the CDR3 is TGTGCCAGCAGTGACGAGGGAGGCAATCAGCAGTTCTTC.

This sequence joins TRBV9 and TRBJ2-3; 14 nucleotides line up with TRBD2. V trimming: 4 bases; J trimming: 0 bases; junction bases outside the gene matches: 7. The CDR3 is 18 amino acids. Germline V gene lookup returns CDR1 SGDLS and CDR2 YYNGEE. The CDR3 is CASSTGTSGGLSTDTQYF. CDR3 DNA sequence: TGTGCCAGCAGCACCGGGACTAGCGGGGGCCTTAGCACAGATACGCAGTATTTT.

The genes are TRBV27 and TRBJ2-1, with D unclear. Trimming took 2 bases from V and 7 from J, leaving 18 bases between them. The CDR3 has 16 residues. Germline V CDR1 and CDR2: MNHEY, SMNVEV (reference sequence). CDR3 coding DNA: TGTGCCAGCAGTTTAATGTACTTTAGTCAGGAAAATGAGCAGTTCTTC. Its protein product is CASSLMYFSQENEQFF.

The chain joins TRBV24-1 to TRBJ1-5; 8 positions match TRBD1. The CDR3 spans 13 residues. Germline CDR1 is KGHDR and CDR2 is SFDVKD. After removal of 9 bases from V and 5 bases from J, the junction contained 5 bases not matched to a gene. The CDR3 protein is CATGTGEYQPQHF. DNA of the CDR3: TGTGCCACCGGGACAGGTGAATATCAGCCCCAGCATTTT.

The chain employs TRBV7-2 and TRBJ2-7; 10 bases line up with TRBD2. CDR1 and CDR2 from the germline V gene are SGHTA and FQGNSA. J gave up 9 bases and V 5 bases, and 7 bases lay outside the gene matches. The CDR3 consists of 13 residues. The DNA for the CDR3 is TGTGCCAGCAGCCCCCGAAGCGGGGGGGCGCAGTACTTC. Translating gives CASSPRSGGAQYF.

The chain is built from TRBV4-2 and TRBJ2-2; D perhaps matches TRBD1 (6 bases). V gave up 4 bases and J gave up 1 base, with 22 bases separating them. The CDR3 loop spans 19 amino acids. Germline CDR1 is LGHNA and CDR2 is YNFKEQ. This CDR3 reads CASSRLPTGTPVNTGELFF. As DNA, the CDR3 is TGTGCCAGCAGCCGACTGCCGACAGGCACCCCCGTGAACACCGGGGAGCTGTTTTTT.

The count of this clone is one. The V and J genes are TRBV11-2 and TRBJ2-7; 8 bases map to TRBD1. Germline lookup yields CDR1 SGHAT and CDR2 FQNNGV. This CDR3 is 14 amino acids long. V was clipped by 0 bases and J by 6 bases; unmatched bases: 4. CDR3 bases: TGTGCCAGCAGCTTAGAATCAGGGGGCGGCGAGCAGTACTTC. The encoded protein is CASSLESGGGEQYF.

This rearrangement joins TRBV6-5 to TRBJ2-7, with D perhaps matching TRBD1 (6 bases). V shed 6 bases and J shed 2 bases, with 17 bases lying between them. CDR1 MNHEY and CDR2 SVGAGI come from the germline V gene. The CDR3 spans 15 residues. The CDR3 spells CASRRQVMVPYEQYF. The DNA for the CDR3 is TGTGCCAGCAGGCGACAGGTAATGGTCCCCTACGAGCAGTACTTC.

The rearrangement uses TRBV6-5 and TRBJ2-5; possibly TRBD1 for D (6 bases). The CDR3 sequence is 14 residues long. The germline V gene has CDR1 MNHEY and CDR2 SVGAGI. Deletions cut 4 bases from V and 7 bases from J, with 16 bases between. DNA for the CDR3: TGTGCCAGCAGTTCCTTGGGGGCCCTTGGGACCCAGTACTTC. Translated, it gives CASSSLGALGTQYF.

In nucleotides, the CDR3 is TGTGCCAGCAGCGTATCAGGGAATTATAATTCACCCCTCCACTTT. Translating gives CASSVSGNYNSPLHF. The chain carries TRBV5-5 and TRBJ1-6; tentatively, D is TRBD1 (5 bases). This CDR3 has 15 residues. The ends were cut back, 4 bases at V and 4 bases at J, with 12 bases in the middle. The germline V gene encodes CDR1 SGHKS and CDR2 YYEKEE (reference sequence).

The genes are TRBV6-6 and TRBJ2-7, with 10 nucleotides matching TRBD1. Unmatched junction bases numbered 5, after V lost 0 bases and J lost 6 bases. Germline values: CDR1 MNHNY, CDR2 SVGAGI (reference sequence). The CDR3 extends over 15 amino acids. This chain's CDR3 is CASSYSGGQGSEQYF. The CDR3 DNA reads TGTGCCAGCAGTTACTCGGGGGGACAGGGGTCCGAGCAGTACTTC.

The rearrangement joins TRBV18 to TRBJ1-2; TRBD1 agrees at 8 bases. V lost 4 bases, J lost 7 bases, and 11 bases stayed unmatched. The CDR3 is 15 residues long. Germline CDR1 and CDR2: KGHSH and LQKENI. The CDR3 DNA reads as TGTGCCAGCTCACGGGAGACAGGGGACGTGGGTGGCTACACCTTC. It specifies CASSRETGDVGGYTF. Full variable domain (rest looked up from reference TRBV18 and TRBJ1-2): NAGVMQNPRHLVRRRGQEARLRCSPMKGHSHVYWYRQLPEEGLKFMVYLQKENIIDESGMPKERFSAEFPKEGPSILRIQQVVRGDSAAYFCASSRETGDVGGYTFGSGTRLTVV.

This clone was picked up one time. V and J are TRBV18 and TRBJ2-2, with D maybe TRBD2 (5 bases). This CDR3 is built from 14 residues. Deletions cut 10 bases from V and 5 bases from J, with 17 bases between. The V gene's germline CDR1 is KGHSH and CDR2 LQKENI. CDR3 in DNA: TGTGCCACCCGGGAAAGGGTTCAGACCGGGGAGCTGTTTTTT. Residues: CATRERVQTGELFF.

The rearrangement links TRBV30 to TRBJ2-5; 11 nucleotides match TRBD1. The CDR3 extends over 15 amino acids. The trim removed 1 base at V and 3 bases at J, leaving 4 bases unmatched. The V gene's germline CDR1 is GTSNPN and CDR2 SVGIG (reference sequence). The CDR3 nucleotides read TGTGCCTGGAGTGGGGACAGGGGGGTTGAAGAGACCCAGTACTTC. This encodes CAWSGDRGVEETQYF.

The chain uses TRBV18 and TRBJ2-5; D remains ambiguous. V was clipped by 5 bases and J by 10 bases, with 14 bases between them. Germline assignment: CDR1 KGHSH and CDR2 LQKENI. The CDR3 extends over 12 amino acids. CDR3 nucleotide sequence: TGTGCCAGCTCATCCAACCCCCGAGACCAGTACTTC. This translates into CASSSNPRDQYF.

V gene TRBV5-4 combines with J gene TRBJ2-7; possible D gene TRBD2, 7 bases. V lost 4 bases to trimming and J lost 2 bases, with 16 bases between them. This CDR3 spans 15 amino acids. Per the germline V gene, CDR1 is SGHNT and CDR2 is YYREEE (reference sequence). CDR3 in DNA: TGTGCCAGCAGCCCCGTAGGGGGGGAACCCTACGAGCAGTACTTC. It codes for CASSPVGGEPYEQYF.